The clone carrying this T cell receptor (beta chain) was seen many times. The TCR beta library used iRepertoire HTBI primers with Arm-PCR amplification of CDR3. TCRdb re-analysed the multiplex PCR reads in MiXCR, keeping a single row per CDR3 protein. The sample contains 550,000 to 600,000 distinct CDR3 sequences, about 16% of which appear only once. Time point defined: newly diagnosed GD, antithyroid drugs for less than 3 months. Researchers made the TCR library from RNA that was extracted from PBMCs. This sample is drawn from a study of regulatory T cells in long-lasting Graves disease. The CDR3 has 15 amino acids. Trimming shortened V by 3 bases and J by 2 bases, and 13 bases separated the two germline ends. Germline V gene data show CDR1 as MDHEN and CDR2 as SYDVKM. A further study also used this sample, focusing on T cells in Graves' hyperthyroidism and ophthalmopathy. From that study: Stable Graves' hyperthyroidism meant no ophthalmopathy progression within 18 months. Ophthalmopathy and stable hyperthyroidism were separated by a 13 V-J model.

The chain employs TRBV28 and TRBJ2-5, with D perhaps matching TRBD1 (5 bases). The sequence derives from a man in his late teens or twenties with Graves disease. The specimen was peripheral blood mononuclear cells (PBMCs), collected at new diagnosis, from a patient treated with antithyroid drugs. The CDR3: CASSFRQGNQETQYF. The CDR3 DNA sequence: TGTGCCAGCAGTTTTCGTCAGGGAAATCAAGAGACCCAGTACTTC. Based on the CDR3 plus reference TRBV28 and TRBJ2-5, the full variable domain is DVKVTQSSRYLVKRTGEKVFLECVQDMDHENMFWYRQDPGLGLRLIYFSYDVKMKEKGDIPEGYSVSREKKERFSLILESASTNQTSMYLCASSFRQGNQETQYFGPGTRLLVL.